The following is a T cell receptor (beta chain) sequence with its context. Original handling: Reference gene primer amplification in the assay estimated nucleated cell counts. Method: immunoSEQ multiplex PCR; TCRdb's copy keeps in-frame clones and lacks some. That table supplies the V and J calls and clone size; D and trimming were determined from the DNA. This sample has more than 35,000 clones, with approximately 90% found just once. This entry belongs to a study of blood T cell repertoires in COVID-19. For the study at large: Sites across the United States, Italy and Spain contributed samples from acute and convalescent COVID-19.

Specimen: peripheral blood. The TCR was taken from a human donor in a cohort sampled during active COVID-19.

In DNA form, the CDR3 reads TGCAGTGCTCCTAGCTCCTACGAGCAGTACTTC. Its protein product is CSAPSSYEQYF. This chain uses TRBV20-1 with TRBJ2-7, with no clear D. The CDR3 consists of 11 residues. Germline V gives CDR1 DFQATT, CDR2 SNEGSKA (reference sequence). The V end lost 5 bases, the J end lost 0 bases, and 5 bases lay between the germline ends.